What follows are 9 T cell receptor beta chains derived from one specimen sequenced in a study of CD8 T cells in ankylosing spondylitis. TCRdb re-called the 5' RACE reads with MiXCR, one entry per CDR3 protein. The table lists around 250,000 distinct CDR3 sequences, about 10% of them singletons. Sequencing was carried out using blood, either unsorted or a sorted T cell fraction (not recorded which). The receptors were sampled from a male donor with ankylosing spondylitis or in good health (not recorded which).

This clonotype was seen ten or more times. This CDR3 reads CAAGQGISNTGELFF. CDR3 DNA: TGTGCCGCCGGGCAGGGGATATCGAACACCGGGGAGCTGTTTTTT. V usage is TRBV11-2 and J usage is TRBJ2-2, with a tentative D call TRBD1 (6 bases). Germline values: CDR1 SGHAT, CDR2 FQNNGV. Trimming took 11 bases from V and 0 from J, leaving 16 bases between them. CDR3 length equals 15 residues.

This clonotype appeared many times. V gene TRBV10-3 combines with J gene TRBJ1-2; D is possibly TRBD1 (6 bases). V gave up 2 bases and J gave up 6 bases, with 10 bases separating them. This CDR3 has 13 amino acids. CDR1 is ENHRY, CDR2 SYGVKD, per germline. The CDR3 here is CAISEKTGNGYTF. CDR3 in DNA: TGTGCCATCAGTGAGAAGACAGGCAATGGCTACACCTTC.

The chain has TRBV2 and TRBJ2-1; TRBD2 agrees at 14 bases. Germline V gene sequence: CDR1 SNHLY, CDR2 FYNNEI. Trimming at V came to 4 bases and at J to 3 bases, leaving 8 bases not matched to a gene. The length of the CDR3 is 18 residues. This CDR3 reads CASSGRLAGGAFYNEQFF. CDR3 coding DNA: TGTGCCAGCAGTGGTCGACTAGCGGGAGGGGCCTTCTACAATGAGCAGTTCTTC.

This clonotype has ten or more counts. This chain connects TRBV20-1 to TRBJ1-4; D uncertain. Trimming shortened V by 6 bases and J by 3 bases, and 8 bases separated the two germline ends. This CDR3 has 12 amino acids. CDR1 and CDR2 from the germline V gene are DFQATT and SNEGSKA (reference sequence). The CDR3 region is CSAGGPNEKLFF. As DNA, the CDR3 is TGCAGTGCGGGAGGCCCTAATGAAAAACTGTTTTTT.

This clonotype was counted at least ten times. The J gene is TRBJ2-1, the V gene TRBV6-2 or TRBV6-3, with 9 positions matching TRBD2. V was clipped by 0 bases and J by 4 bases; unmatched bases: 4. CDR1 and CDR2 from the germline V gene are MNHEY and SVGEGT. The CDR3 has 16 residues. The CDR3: CASSYSPSGGYNEQFF. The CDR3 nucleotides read TGTGCCAGCAGTTACTCACCCAGCGGGGGGTACAATGAGCAGTTCTTC.

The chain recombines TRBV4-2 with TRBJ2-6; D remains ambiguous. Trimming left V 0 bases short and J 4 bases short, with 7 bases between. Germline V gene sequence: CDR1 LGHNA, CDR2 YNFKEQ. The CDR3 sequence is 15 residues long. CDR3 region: CASSQDTAGANVLTF. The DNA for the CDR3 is TGTGCCAGCAGCCAAGATACAGCCGGGGCCAACGTCCTGACTTTC.

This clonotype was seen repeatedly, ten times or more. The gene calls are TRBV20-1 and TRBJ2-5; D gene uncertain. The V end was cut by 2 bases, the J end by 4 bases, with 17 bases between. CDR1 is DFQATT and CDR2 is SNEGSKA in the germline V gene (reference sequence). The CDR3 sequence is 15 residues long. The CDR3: CSARRSGGTGETQYF. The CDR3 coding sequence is TGCAGTGCTAGACGGTCGGGCGGTACGGGAGAGACCCAGTACTTC.

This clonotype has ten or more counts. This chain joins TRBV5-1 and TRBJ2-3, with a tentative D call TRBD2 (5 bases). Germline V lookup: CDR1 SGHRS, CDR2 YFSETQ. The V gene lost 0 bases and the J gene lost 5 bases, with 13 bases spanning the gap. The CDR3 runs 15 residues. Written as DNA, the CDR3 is TGCGCCAGCAGCTTGGCGAGGGCAGCCAGAGATACGCAGTATTTT. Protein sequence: CASSLARAARDTQYF. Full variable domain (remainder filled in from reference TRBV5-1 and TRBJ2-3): KAGVTQTPRYLIKTRGQQVTLSCSPISGHRSVSWYQQTPGQGLQFLFEYFSETQRNKGNFPGRFSGRQFSNSRSEMNVSTLELGDSALYLCASSLARAARDTQYFGPGTRLTVL.

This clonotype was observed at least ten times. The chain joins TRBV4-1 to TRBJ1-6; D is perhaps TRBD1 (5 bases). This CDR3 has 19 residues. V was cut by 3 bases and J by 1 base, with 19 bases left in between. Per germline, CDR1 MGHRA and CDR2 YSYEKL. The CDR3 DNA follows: TGCGCCAGCAGCCATGCTCCAGGGAGAGCTAGATCCTATAATTCACCCCTCCACTTT. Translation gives CASSHAPGRARSYNSPLHF.